This passage covers 19 T cell receptor beta chains from one sample sequenced in a study of cytomegalovirus exposure and HLA in healthy donors. The primer mix had 60 Vbeta and 13 Jbeta primers. TCRdb keeps only in-frame clones here, not all; method: immunoSEQ multiplex PCR. The sample yields about 40,000 clones, 60% to 75% seen once. The specimen sequenced was PBMCs. These receptors all stem from a man aged 35 to 55 in good health and CMV-seronegative.

This chain connects TRBV7-2 to TRBJ1-1, with unresolved D. Trimming took 0 bases from V and 11 from J, leaving 10 bases between them. Germline CDR1 and CDR2: SGHTA and FQGNSA. The CDR3 contains 12 residues. CDR3 coding DNA: TGTGCCAGCAGCTTAGCCTCTACTTGGGCTTTCTTT. Protein sequence: CASSLASTWAFF.

This clone was recorded many times. This same CDR3 is encoded by further DNA sequences in the sample. V is TRBV7-2 and J is TRBJ2-7; 8 bases map to TRBD1. Germline lookup yields CDR1 SGHTA and CDR2 FQGNSA. The trim removed 1 base at V and 1 base at J, leaving 0 bases unmatched. This CDR3 spans 14 amino acids. The CDR3 sequence: CASSLDRGSYEQYF. CDR3 nucleotide sequence: TGTGCCAGCAGCTTAGACAGGGGGTCCTACGAGCAGTACTTC.

This chain joins TRBV7-2 and TRBJ2-1; 8 bases are a match to TRBD2. V was pared by 0 bases and J by 2 bases, with 6 bases of the junction left unmatched. CDR1 is SGHTA, CDR2 FQGNSA, per germline. This CDR3 comprises 17 residues. CDR3 amino acids: CASSLAPSGGPYNEQFF. Written as DNA, the CDR3 is TGTGCCAGCAGCTTAGCGCCCAGCGGGGGCCCCTACAATGAGCAGTTCTTC.

The chain joins TRBV4-2 to TRBJ1-1; 7 positions agree with TRBD1. The V gene's germline CDR1 is LGHNA and CDR2 YNFKEQ. The V gene end was trimmed by 3 bases and the J gene end by 8 bases; junction bases not matched to a gene: 3. The CDR3 is 12 amino acids. Here the CDR3 DNA reads TGTGCCAGCAGCCAGAACAGGGGAGAAGCTTTCTTT. Its translation: CASSQNRGEAFF.

The table lists this clone with a few counts. V and J are TRBV7-9 and TRBJ1-1, with D uncertain. Per germline, CDR1 SEHNR and CDR2 FQNEAQ (reference sequence). The CDR3 is 11 residues long. Trimming cost V 1 base and J 8 bases, with 5 bases left between them. The CDR3 DNA follows: TGTGCCAGCAGCTTAGATAGCGAAGCTTTCTTT. It codes for CASSLDSEAFF.

The chain joins TRBV11-3 to TRBJ2-5; TRBD2 is a possible D gene (5 bases). The germline CDR1 and CDR2 sequences are SGHNT and YENEEA. The CDR3 spans 13 residues. Trimming removed 5 bases from V and 5 bases from J, with 12 bases in between. The CDR3 DNA reads TGTGCCAGCAGCAAACTCCCGGGGGAGACCCAGTACTTC. It is translated as CASSKLPGETQYF.

This clone was seen a single time. The V call is TRBV7-2, the J call TRBJ2-3, with D tentatively TRBD1 (5 bases). This CDR3 is 14 amino acids long. Germline V gene lookup returns CDR1 SGHTA and CDR2 FQGNSA. Trimming left V 10 bases short and J 0 bases short, with 14 bases between. Written as DNA, the CDR3 is TGTGCCATCCGTTTGGGGCGTAGCACAGATACGCAGTATTTT. Its protein product is CAIRLGRSTDTQYF.

This clone was observed a handful of times. This sequence joins TRBV5-4 and TRBJ2-5, with D tentatively TRBD1 (6 bases). Trimming removed 3 bases at V and 2 bases at J, with 20 bases between. The CDR3 is 17 amino acids. Per germline, CDR1 SGHNT and CDR2 YYREEE (reference sequence). The CDR3 protein is CASSSGPRGLPQETQYF. In nucleotides, the CDR3 is TGTGCCAGCAGCTCTGGGCCCAGGGGCTTGCCGCAAGAGACCCAGTACTTC.

This chain uses TRBV11-1 with TRBJ1-1; 9 positions agree with TRBD1. V gave up 8 bases and J gave up 4 bases; unmatched junction bases: 8. CDR3 length: 14 residues. From germline, CDR1 is SGHAT and CDR2 FQDESV (reference sequence). The CDR3 nucleotides read TGTGCCAGCGGAGTACAGGGGGCTGTCACTGAAGCTTTCTTT. Encoded protein: CASGVQGAVTEAFF.

The rearrangement uses TRBV4-2 and TRBJ2-7, with 11 nucleotides matching TRBD2. Losses at the gene ends were 0 bases for V and 1 base for J; bases not matched to a gene: 2. The germline gives CDR1 LGHNA, CDR2 YNFKEQ. This CDR3 comprises 16 residues. The CDR3 coding sequence is TGTGCCAGCAGCCAAGATAGCGGGGGGGGGTCCTACGAGCAGTACTTC. Residues: CASSQDSGGGSYEQYF.

The genes are TRBV2 and TRBJ1-1; D might be TRBD1 (6 bases). The CDR3 is 14 residues long. Germline assignment: CDR1 SNHLY and CDR2 FYNNEI. With 5 bases removed from V and 1 base from J, the gap between germline ends came to 11 bases. CDR3 nucleotide sequence: TGTGCCAGCAGTCCACGACAGGCGAACACTGAAGCTTTCTTT. Encoded protein: CASSPRQANTEAFF.

This clone was detected once. The gene calls are TRBV2 and TRBJ1-2; D is unclear. The CDR3 loop spans 15 amino acids. Germline assignment: CDR1 SNHLY and CDR2 FYNNEI. V lost 4 bases, J lost 0 bases, and 12 bases lay in between. The DNA of the CDR3 is TGTGCCAGCAGTGTAATAGACACCTCTAACTATGGCTACACCTTC. It codes for CASSVIDTSNYGYTF. Full variable domain (remainder filled in from reference TRBV2 and TRBJ1-2): EPEVTQTPSHQVTQMGQEVILRCVPISNHLYFYWYRQILGQKVEFLVSFYNNEISEKSEIFDDQFSVERPDGSNFTLKIRSTKLEDSAMYFCASSVIDTSNYGYTFGSGTRLTVV.

The chain employs TRBV30 and TRBJ2-1, with 16 positions matching TRBD2. V shed 7 bases, J shed 2 bases, and the junction held 5 bases outside the gene matches. Per the germline V gene, CDR1 is GTSNPN and CDR2 is SVGIG (reference sequence). This CDR3 has 16 amino acids. The chain's CDR3 is CALGTSGGEPYNEQFF. The CDR3 region has the DNA TGTGCCTTGGGGACTAGCGGGGGGGAACCCTACAATGAGCAGTTCTTC.

The chain links TRBV7-2 to TRBJ1-4; no clear D. V lost 5 bases and J lost 4, with 14 bases in between. The CDR3 is 15 residues long. Per germline, CDR1 SGHTA and CDR2 FQGNSA. The DNA of the CDR3 is TGTGCCAGCAGCCGCAGGACTGGGGATAATGAAAAACTGTTTTTT. Residues: CASSRRTGDNEKLFF. Full variable domain (missing parts from reference TRBV7-2 and TRBJ1-4): GAGVSQSPSNKVTEKGKDVELRCDPISGHTALYWYRQSLGQGLEFLIYFQGNSAPDKSGLPSDRFSAERTGGSVSTLTIQRTQQEDSAVYLCASSRRTGDNEKLFFGSGTQLSVL.

Of note for this clone: A read error may account for a junction end that differs from germline. The chain combines TRBV5-4 with TRBJ2-7, with D perhaps matching TRBD1 (5 bases). This CDR3 has 13 amino acids. Per the germline V gene, CDR1 is SGHNT and CDR2 is YYREEE (reference sequence). The CDR3 is CAGSVDKSYEQYF. CDR3 coding DNA: TGTGCCGGCAGTGTGGACAAATCCTACGAGCAGTACTTC.

The DNA of the CDR3 is TGTGCCAGCAGCCTCGGGACAGTCAATCAGCCCCAGCATTTT. Translation: CASSLGTVNQPQHF. This chain links TRBV28 with TRBJ1-5, with 7 positions matching TRBD1. V was clipped by 6 bases and J by 3 bases; unmatched bases: 5. Per germline, CDR1 MDHEN and CDR2 SYDVKM. The CDR3 extends over 14 amino acids.

The rearrangement joins TRBV4-2 to TRBJ2-7; D is perhaps TRBD1 (7 bases). The CDR3 is 13 amino acids. Germline values: CDR1 LGHNA, CDR2 YNFKEQ. V was shortened by 1 base and J by 12 bases, with 16 bases between the two germline ends. The CDR3 loop reads CASSQATGRFWYF. Here the CDR3 DNA reads TGTGCCAGCAGCCAAGCGACAGGGAGGTTTTGGTACTTC.

V is TRBV14 and J is TRBJ1-6; 9 bases line up with TRBD1. Germline V gives CDR1 SGHDN, CDR2 FVKESK. The junction had 2 bases not matched to a gene; V was cut back by 4 bases and J by 10 bases. The CDR3 has 13 residues. The CDR3, as DNA: TGTGCCAGCAGCCCGGGACAGGGATCACCCCTCCACTTT. As protein: CASSPGQGSPLHF.

The chain has TRBV29-1 and TRBJ2-7; a possible D gene is TRBD2 (6 bases). V lost 6 bases, J lost 7 bases, and 19 bases lay in between. This CDR3 contains 13 residues. Germline V gives CDR1 SQVTM, CDR2 ANQGSEA. The DNA for the CDR3 is TGCAGCGTAAGAACCGGGAGAAGTAATGAGCAGTACTTC. It yields the protein CSVRTGRSNEQYF.